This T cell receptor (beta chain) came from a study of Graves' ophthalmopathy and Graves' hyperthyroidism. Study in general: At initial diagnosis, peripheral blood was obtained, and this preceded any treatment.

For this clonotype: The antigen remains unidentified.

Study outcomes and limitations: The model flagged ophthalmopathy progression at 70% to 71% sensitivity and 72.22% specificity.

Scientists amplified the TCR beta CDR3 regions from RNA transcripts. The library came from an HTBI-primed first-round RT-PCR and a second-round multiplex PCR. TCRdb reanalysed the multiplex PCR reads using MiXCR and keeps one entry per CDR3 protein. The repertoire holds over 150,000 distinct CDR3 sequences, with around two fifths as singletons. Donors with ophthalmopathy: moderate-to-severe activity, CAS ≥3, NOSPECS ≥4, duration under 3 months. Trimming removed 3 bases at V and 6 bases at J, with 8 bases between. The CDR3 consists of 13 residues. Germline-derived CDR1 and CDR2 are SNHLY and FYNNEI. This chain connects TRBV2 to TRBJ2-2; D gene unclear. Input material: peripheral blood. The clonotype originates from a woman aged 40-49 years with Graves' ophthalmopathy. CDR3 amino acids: CASSDRSAGELFF. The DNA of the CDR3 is TGTGCCAGCAGTGACAGGTCCGCCGGGGAGCTGTTTTTT.